This TCR beta chain was captured in a study of OX40 agonist ivuxolimab in advanced cancers. The V end lost 6 bases, the J end lost 4 bases, and 13 bases lay between the germline ends. Germline V gives CDR1 SGHRS, CDR2 YFSETQ. The CDR3 length is 13 residues. Study observations and caveats: Those patients achieving a partial response at 0.1-3.0 mg/kg showed among the lowest clonal expansion. Low levels of normalized T-cell clonal expansion also appeared in some nonresponders. Clonal expansion by week 6 occurred in CD4+ and CD8+ blood T cells (at 0.1 to 3.0 mg/kg).

This clone has more than one count but fewer than ten. The antigen is unknown. The table came from immunoSEQ multiplex PCR; TCRdb's copy has only in-frame clones and leaves some out. The sample has tens of thousands of clones, roughly 85% seen once; the top ten hold roughly 20%. The specimen comprised CD4+ or CD8+ T cells sorted from blood, sampled in a trial of the OX40 agonist ivuxolimab. This sequence was found in an adult with an advanced solid tumor such as melanoma, head and neck, liver or kidney cancer. This chain links TRBV5-1 with TRBJ2-5; D ambiguous. Written as DNA, the CDR3 is TGCGCCAGCAATCTGGGAAGTGGAGAGACCCAGTACTTC. It codes for CASNLGSGETQYF.